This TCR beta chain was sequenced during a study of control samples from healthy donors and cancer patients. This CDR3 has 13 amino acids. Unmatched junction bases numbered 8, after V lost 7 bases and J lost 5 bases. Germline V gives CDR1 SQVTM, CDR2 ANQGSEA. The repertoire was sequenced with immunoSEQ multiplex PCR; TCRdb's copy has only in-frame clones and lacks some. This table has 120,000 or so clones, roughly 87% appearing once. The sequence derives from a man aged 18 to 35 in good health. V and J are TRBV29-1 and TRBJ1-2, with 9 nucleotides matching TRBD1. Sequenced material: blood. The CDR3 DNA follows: TGCAGCGCCCACAGGGGGCTCAATTATGGCTACACCTTC. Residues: CSAHRGLNYGYTF.